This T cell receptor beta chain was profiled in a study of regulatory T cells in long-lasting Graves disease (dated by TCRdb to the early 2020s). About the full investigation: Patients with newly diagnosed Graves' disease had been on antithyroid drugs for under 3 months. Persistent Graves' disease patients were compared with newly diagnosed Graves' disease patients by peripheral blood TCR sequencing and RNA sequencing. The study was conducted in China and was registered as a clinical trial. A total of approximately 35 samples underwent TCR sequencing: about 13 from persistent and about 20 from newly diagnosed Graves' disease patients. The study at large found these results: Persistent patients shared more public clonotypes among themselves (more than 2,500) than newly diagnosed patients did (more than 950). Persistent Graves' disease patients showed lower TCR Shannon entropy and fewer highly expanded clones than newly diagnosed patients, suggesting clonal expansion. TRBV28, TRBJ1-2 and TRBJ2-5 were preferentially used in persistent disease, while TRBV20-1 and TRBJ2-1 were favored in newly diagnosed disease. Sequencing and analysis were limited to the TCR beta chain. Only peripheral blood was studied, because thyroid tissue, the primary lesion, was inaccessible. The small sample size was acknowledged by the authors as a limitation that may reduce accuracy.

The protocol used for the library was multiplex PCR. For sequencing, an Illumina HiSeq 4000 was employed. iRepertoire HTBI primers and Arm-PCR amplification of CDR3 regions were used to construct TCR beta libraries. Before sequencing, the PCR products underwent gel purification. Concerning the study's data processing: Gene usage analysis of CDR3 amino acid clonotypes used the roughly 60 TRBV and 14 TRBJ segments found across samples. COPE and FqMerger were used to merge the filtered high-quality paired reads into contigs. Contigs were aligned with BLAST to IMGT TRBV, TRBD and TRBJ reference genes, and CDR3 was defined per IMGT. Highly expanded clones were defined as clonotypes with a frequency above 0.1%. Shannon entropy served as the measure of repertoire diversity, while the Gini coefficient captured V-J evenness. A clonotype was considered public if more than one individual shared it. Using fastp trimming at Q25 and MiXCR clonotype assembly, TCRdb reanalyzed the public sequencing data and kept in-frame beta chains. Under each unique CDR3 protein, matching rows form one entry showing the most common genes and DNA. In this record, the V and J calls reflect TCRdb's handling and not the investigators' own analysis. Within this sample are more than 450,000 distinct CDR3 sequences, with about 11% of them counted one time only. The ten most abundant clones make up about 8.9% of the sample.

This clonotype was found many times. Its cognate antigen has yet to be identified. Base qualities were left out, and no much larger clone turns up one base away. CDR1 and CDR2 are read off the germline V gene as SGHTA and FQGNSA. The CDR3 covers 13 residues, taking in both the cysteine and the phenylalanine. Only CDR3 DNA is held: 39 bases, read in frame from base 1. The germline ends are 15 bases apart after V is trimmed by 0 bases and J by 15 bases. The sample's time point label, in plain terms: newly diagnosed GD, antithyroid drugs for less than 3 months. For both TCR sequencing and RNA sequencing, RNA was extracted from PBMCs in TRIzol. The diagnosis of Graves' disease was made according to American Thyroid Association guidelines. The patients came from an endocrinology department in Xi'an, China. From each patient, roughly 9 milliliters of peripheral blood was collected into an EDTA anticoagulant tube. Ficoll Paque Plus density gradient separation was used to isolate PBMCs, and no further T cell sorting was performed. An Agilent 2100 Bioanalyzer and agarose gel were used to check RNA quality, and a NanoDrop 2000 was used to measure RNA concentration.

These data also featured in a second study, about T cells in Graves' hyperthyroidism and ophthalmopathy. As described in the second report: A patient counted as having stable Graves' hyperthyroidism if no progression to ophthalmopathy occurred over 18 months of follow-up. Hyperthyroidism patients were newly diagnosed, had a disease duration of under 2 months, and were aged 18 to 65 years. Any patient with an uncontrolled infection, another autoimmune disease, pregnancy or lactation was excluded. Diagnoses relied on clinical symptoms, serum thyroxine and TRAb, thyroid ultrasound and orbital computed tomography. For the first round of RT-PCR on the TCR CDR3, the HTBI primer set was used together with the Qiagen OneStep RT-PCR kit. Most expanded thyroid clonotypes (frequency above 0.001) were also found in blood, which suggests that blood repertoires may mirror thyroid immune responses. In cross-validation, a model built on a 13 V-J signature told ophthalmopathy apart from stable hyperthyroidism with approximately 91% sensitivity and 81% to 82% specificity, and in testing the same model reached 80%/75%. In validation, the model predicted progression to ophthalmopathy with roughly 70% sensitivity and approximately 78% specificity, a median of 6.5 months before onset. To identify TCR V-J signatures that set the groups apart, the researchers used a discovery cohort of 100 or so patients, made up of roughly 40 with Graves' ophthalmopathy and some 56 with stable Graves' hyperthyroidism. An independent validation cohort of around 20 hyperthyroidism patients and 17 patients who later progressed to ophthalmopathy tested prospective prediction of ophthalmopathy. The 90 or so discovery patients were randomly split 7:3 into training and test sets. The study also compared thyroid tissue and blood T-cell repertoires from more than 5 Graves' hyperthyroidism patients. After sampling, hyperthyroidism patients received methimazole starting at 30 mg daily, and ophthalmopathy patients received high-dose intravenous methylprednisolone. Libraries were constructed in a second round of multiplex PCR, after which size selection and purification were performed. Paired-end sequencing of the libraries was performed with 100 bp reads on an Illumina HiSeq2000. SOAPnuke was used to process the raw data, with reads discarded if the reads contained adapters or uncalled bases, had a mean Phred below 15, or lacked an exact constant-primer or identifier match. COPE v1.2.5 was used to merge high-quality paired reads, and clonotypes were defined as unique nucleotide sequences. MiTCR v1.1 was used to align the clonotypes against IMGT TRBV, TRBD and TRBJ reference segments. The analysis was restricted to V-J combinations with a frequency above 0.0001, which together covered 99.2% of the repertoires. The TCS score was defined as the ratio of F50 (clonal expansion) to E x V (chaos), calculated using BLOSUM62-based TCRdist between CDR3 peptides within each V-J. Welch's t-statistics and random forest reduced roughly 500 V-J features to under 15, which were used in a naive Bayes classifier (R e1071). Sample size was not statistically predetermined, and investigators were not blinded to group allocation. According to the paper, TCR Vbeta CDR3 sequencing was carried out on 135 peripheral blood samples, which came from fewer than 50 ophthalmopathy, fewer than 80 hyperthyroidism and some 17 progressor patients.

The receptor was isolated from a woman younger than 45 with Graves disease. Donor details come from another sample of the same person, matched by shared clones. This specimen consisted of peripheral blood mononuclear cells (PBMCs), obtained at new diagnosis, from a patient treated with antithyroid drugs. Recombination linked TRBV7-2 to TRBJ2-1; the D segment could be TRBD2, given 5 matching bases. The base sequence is TGTGCCAGCAGCTTAGCAGTCACGGGAAGTCGGTTCTTC. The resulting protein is CASSLAVTGSRFF. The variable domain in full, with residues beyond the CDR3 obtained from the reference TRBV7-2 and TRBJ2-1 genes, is GAGVSQSPSNKVTEKGKDVELRCDPISGHTALYWYRQSLGQGLEFLIYFQGNSAPDKSGLPSDRFSAERTGGSVSTLTIQRTQQEDSAVYLCASSLAVTGSRFFGPGTRLTVL.